These T cell receptor beta chains were read from a single sample in a study of OX40 agonist ivuxolimab in advanced cancers. TCRdb's table, derived via immunoSEQ multiplex PCR, lists solely in-frame clones and lacks some. This table holds 65,000 to 95,000 clones, roughly 90% found once. The sample consisted of CD4+ or CD8+ T cells sorted from blood, taken in a trial of the OX40 agonist ivuxolimab. The receptors here all came from an adult with an advanced solid tumor such as melanoma, head and neck, liver or kidney cancer. The CDR3 runs from the conserved cysteine through the conserved F or W. D genes are given only for firm matches. Not every row has a clone size; where given, it reads once, few, many or a size class.

D	V	size	J	DNA	CDR3
NA	TRBV4-1	NA	TRBJ2-2	TGCGCCAGCAGCCAAGTATCACAGTCCACCGGGGAGCTGTTTTTT	CASSQVSQSTGELFF
NA	TRBV7-9	once	TRBJ2-5	TGTGCCAGCAGCCACCTTTGGGGCGGGGAGACCCAGTACTTC	CASSHLWGGETQYF
TRBD1	TRBV4-2	once	TRBJ1-1	TGTGCCAGCAGCCAAGTTGACAGGGCCCAAATCCATAGGAACACTGAAGCTTTCTTT	CASSQVDRAQIHRNTEAFF
NA	TRBV5-6	few	TRBJ2-3	TGTGCCAGCAGCTTGTCGGGGACTTTCACAGATACGCAGTATTTT	CASSLSGTFTDTQYF
NA	TRBV7-9	NA	TRBJ2-5	TGTGCCAGCAGCCTGGGACGGACCCGCCAAGAGACCCAGTACTTC	CASSLGRTRQETQYF
TRBD1	TRBV5-3	NA	TRBJ1-2	TGTGCCAGAAGTTGGGACAGGGTCTTAAGAGGCTACACCTTC	CARSWDRVLRGYTF
TRBD2	TRBV5-4	NA	TRBJ2-3	TGTGCCAGCAGCTCCCTAGCGGGGTCAGATACGCAGTATTTT	CASSSLAGSDTQYF
NA	TRBV29-1	NA	TRBJ1-2	TGCAGCGTATCGGGGCTAGACTATGGCTACACCTTC	CSVSGLDYGYTF
NA	TRBV15	NA	TRBJ1-2	TGTGCCACCAGCAGTGCGGCGGCTGGCTACACCTTC	CATSSAAAGYTF
TRBD1	TRBV15	NA	TRBJ1-5	TGTGCCACCAGCAGAGAGAAGGGGGCGGGGAGCAATCAGCCCCAGCATTTT	CATSREKGAGSNQPQHF
NA	TRBV11-1	NA	TRBJ2-1	TGTGCCAGCAGCTTAGCGAAAGGGCGGTTAAGCGAGCAGTTCTTC	CASSLAKGRLSEQFF
TRBD2	TRBV4-1	NA	TRBJ2-7	TGCGCCAGCAGCCAAGGAAACGGGAGGGCCGGGAGGGAGCAGTACTTC	CASSQGNGRAGREQYF
NA	TRBV6-1	NA	TRBJ1-2	TGTGCCAGCAGTGACACAGGGTTCTTTGGCTACACCTTC	CASSDTGFFGYTF
NA	TRBV19	NA	TRBJ2-1	TGTGCCAGTAGTACTGGGGCAGGGGTCTACAATGAGCAGTTCTTC	CASSTGAGVYNEQFF
NA	TRBV2	NA	TRBJ2-3	TGTGCCAGCAGTGAGGCCAACACAGATACGCAGTATTTT	CASSEANTDTQYF
NA	TRBV28	NA	TRBJ1-5	TGTGCCAGCAGTTTGGTGGGGTCGGTTAGCAATCAGCCCCAGCATTTT	CASSLVGSVSNQPQHF
TRBD2	TRBV9	NA	TRBJ2-5	TGTGCCAGCAGCCGGGGGGCTAGCGGGTCTTTCCAAGAGACCCAGTACTTC	CASSRGASGSFQETQYF
NA	TRBV29-1	few	TRBJ1-1	TGCAGCGCTCGCCCGATCAGGGGAACTGAAGCTTTCTTT	CSARPIRGTEAFF
TRBD2	TRBV6-6	NA	TRBJ2-7	TGTGCCAGCAGGCTAGCGGGAGGGCTAGAGCAGTACTTC	CASRLAGGLEQYF
NA	TRBV5-1	once	TRBJ1-1	TGCGCCAGCAGCTTGTTATCTCAGGGCACTGAAGCTTTCTTT	CASSLLSQGTEAFF
NA	TRBV7-2	NA	TRBJ2-1	TGTGCCAGCAGCCAGGGACGGCATTACAATGAGCAGTTCTTC	CASSQGRHYNEQFF
NA	TRBV6-1	NA	TRBJ1-1	TGTGCCAGCAGCAACAGGGTGGAGTTCACTGAAGCTTTCTTT	CASSNRVEFTEAFF
NA	TRBV7-2	few	TRBJ1-1	TGTGCCGGTCGACAGAATATGAACACTGAAGCTTTCTTT	CAGRQNMNTEAFF
NA	TRBV7-9	NA	TRBJ1-1	TGTGCCAGCAGCTCAAACACCGGGACACCCCGGCGAATGAACACTGAAGCTTTCTTT	CASSSNTGTPRRMNTEAFF
NA	TRBV9	NA	TRBJ2-7	TGTGCCAGCAGCGTAGGAGGACCAAACTACGAGCAGTACTTC	CASSVGGPNYEQYF
TRBD1	TRBV7-9	NA	TRBJ2-3	TGTGCCAGCAGCTTGGGACAGAACACAGATACGCAGTATTTT	CASSLGQNTDTQYF
NA	TRBV5-1	NA	TRBJ2-2	TGCGCCAGCAGCTCCTACTGGGGGTCCGGGGAGCTGTTTTTT	CASSSYWGSGELFF
TRBD1	TRBV6-5	NA	TRBJ1-4	TGTGCCAGCAGTATTACCGGGACAGGTGAAAAACTGTTTTTT	CASSITGTGEKLFF
NA	TRBV28	NA	TRBJ2-5	TGTGCCACCGCCGAAGGGGCGGAGGAGACCCAGTACTTC	CATAEGAEETQYF
TRBD2	TRBV10-3	NA	TRBJ2-5	TGTGCCATCAGTGAGTTTGCGGGAGCTGGGGAGACCCAGTACTTC	CAISEFAGAGETQYF
NA	TRBV15	NA	TRBJ2-3	TGTGCCACCCGAGAGGCAGATACGCAGTATTTT	CATREADTQYF
TRBD1	TRBV7-9	once	TRBJ1-1	TGTGCCAGCAGCTTAACAGGGGGCGTGAACACTGAAGCTTTCTTT	CASSLTGGVNTEAFF
TRBD1	TRBV10-3	NA	TRBJ2-1	TGTGCCATCAGTGCCCCTGGGACAGGGGCCTATGAGCAGTTCTTC	CAISAPGTGAYEQFF
NA	TRBV15	NA	TRBJ2-7	TGTGCCACCAGCAGAGGAGTTTTGGCCAGCCCCATACCCGAGCAGTACTTC	CATSRGVLASPIPEQYF
NA	TRBV6-1	NA	TRBJ2-1	TGTGCCAGTGTACGTGCCGGGACCTCCTACAATGAGCAGTTCTTC	CASVRAGTSYNEQFF
NA	TRBV28	NA	TRBJ2-4	TGTGCCAGCATGGATCGGGTCGCCAAAAACATTCAGTACTTC	CASMDRVAKNIQYF
TRBD2	TRBV18	NA	TRBJ2-7	TGTGCCAGCTCACCTCGACTAGCGGGGACAGACTACGAGCAGTACTTC	CASSPRLAGTDYEQYF
NA	TRBV5-1	NA	TRBJ2-7	TGCGCCAGCACCGGGACGGGAATTTTCGAGCAGTACTTC	CASTGTGIFEQYF
NA	TRBV19	NA	TRBJ1-2	TGTGCCAGTAGTATCCAAACATCCACCTATGGCTACACCTTC	CASSIQTSTYGYTF
TRBD1	TRBV11-1	NA	TRBJ1-3	TGTGCCAGCAGCTTGCGCCATTCAACAGAGGGGGCGAACACCATATATTTT	CASSLRHSTEGANTIYF
TRBD2	TRBV5-1	once	TRBJ2-7	TGCGCCAGCAGCTTGAGAGGGACTAGCGCCTACGAGCAGTACTTC	CASSLRGTSAYEQYF
NA	TRBV2	NA	TRBJ1-1	TGTGCCAGCCATCTAGACGGGGGGGCTGAAGCTTTCTTT	CASHLDGGAEAFF
TRBD2	TRBV28	NA	TRBJ2-1	TGTGCCAGCAGGTTCAGGCTAGCGGGGTACAATGAGCAGTTCTTC	CASRFRLAGYNEQFF
TRBD1	TRBV5-1	NA	TRBJ2-7	TGCGCCAGCAGCTTGGGACAGGGCCGGGAGCAGTACTTC	CASSLGQGREQYF
TRBD1	TRBV27	NA	TRBJ1-4	TGTGCCAGCAGGTCAACAGGGGGCGCAGCCGAAAAACTGTTTTTT	CASRSTGGAAEKLFF
NA	TRBV27	NA	TRBJ2-2	TGTGCCAGCAGTTGGTCTGGAGGCACCGGGGAGCTGTTTTTT	CASSWSGGTGELFF
TRBD2	TRBV29-1	NA	TRBJ2-7	TGCAGCGTTGAAGATCCGGGGGGGTCCTCCTACGAGCAGTACTTC	CSVEDPGGSSYEQYF
NA	TRBV5-4	NA	TRBJ2-7	TGTGCCAGCAGCCAAACCAGGGGGGAGTACGAGCAGTACTTC	CASSQTRGEYEQYF
NA	TRBV19	NA	TRBJ1-5	TGTGCCAGTAGTTGGGGGGCCGGTAGGGAGCCCCAGCATTTT	CASSWGAGREPQHF
NA	TRBV18	NA	TRBJ1-5	TGTGCCAGCTCACCGGACCGCAATCAGCCCCAGCATTTT	CASSPDRNQPQHF
TRBD2	TRBV18	NA	TRBJ2-6	TGTGCCAGCTCACCCGATCGGGAGGAGGTCCTGACTTTC	CASSPDREEVLTF
NA	TRBV4-1	NA	TRBJ1-5	TGCGCCAGCAGCCAATCTCCCGCGCGGGGCCCCCAGCCCCAGCATTTT	CASSQSPARGPQPQHF
NA	TRBV28	NA	TRBJ2-3	TGTGCCAGCAGTTTAGGGGGCCTCCGCACAGATACGCAGTATTTT	CASSLGGLRTDTQYF